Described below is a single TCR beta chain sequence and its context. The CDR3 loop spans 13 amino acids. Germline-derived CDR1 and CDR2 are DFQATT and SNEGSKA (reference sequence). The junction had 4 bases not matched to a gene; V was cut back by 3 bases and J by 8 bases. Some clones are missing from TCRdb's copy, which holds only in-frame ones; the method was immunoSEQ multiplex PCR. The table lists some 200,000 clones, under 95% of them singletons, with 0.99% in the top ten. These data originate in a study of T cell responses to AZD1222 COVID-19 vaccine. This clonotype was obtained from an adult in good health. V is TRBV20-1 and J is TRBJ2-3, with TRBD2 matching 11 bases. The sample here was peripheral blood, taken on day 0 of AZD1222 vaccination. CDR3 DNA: TGCAGTGCTAGTCCCCTAGCGGGGGGTACGCAGTATTTT. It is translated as CSASPLAGGTQYF.